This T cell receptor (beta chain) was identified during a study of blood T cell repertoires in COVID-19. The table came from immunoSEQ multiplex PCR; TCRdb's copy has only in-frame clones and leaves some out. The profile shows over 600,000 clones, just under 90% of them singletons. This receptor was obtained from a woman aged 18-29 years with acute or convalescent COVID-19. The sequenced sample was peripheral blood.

The CDR3 sequence: CASSSGLTRTDTQYF. CDR3 DNA: TGTGCCAGCAGCTCGGGCCTAACTAGAACCGATACGCAGTATTTT. The V and J genes are TRBV11-2 and TRBJ2-3, with D possibly matching TRBD2 (5 bases). The CDR3 totals 15 residues. Germline-derived CDR1 and CDR2 are SGHAT and FQNNGV. V lost 4 bases to trimming and J lost 6 bases, with 17 bases between them.